The clone carrying this T cell receptor beta chain was recorded a few times. The antigen is not known. In TCRdb, the RT-PCR reads were re-called with MiXCR into one record per CDR3 protein. The sample includes around 750,000 distinct CDR3 sequences, 21% seen only once; the top ten take around 9.6%. Germline CDR1 reads DFQATT; CDR2 reads SNEGSKA (reference sequence). V dropped 1 base and J dropped 8 bases, with 12 bases sitting between them. CDR3 length equals 14 residues. This sample is drawn from a study of response to subunit inactivated influenza vaccine. Study results and caveats: It was suggested by the authors that few new T cells are recruited by each seasonal influenza vaccination.

The sequencing here drew on PBMCs from blood, taken 5 to 6 days after vaccination. The chain uses TRBV20-1 and TRBJ1-6; perhaps TRBD1 as D (5 bases). This receptor was taken from a man aged 45-65 years who received an inactivated influenza vaccine. The CDR3 bases are TGCAGTGCTAGAGCAGGGATGGTGGATTCACCCCTCCACTTT. It specifies CSARAGMVDSPLHF.